Listed below are T cell receptor beta chains from one sample, sequenced in a study of regulatory T cells in long-lasting Graves disease. Each CDR3 protein gets one entry after TCRdb re-called the multiplex PCR reads with MiXCR. In the table there are about 400,000 distinct CDR3 sequences, about 17% of which are singletons. This sample was shared with a second study, whose subject was T cells in Graves' hyperthyroidism and ophthalmopathy.

Sample: peripheral blood mononuclear cells (PBMCs), taken at new diagnosis, from a patient treated with antithyroid drugs. The receptors originated from a woman between 18 and 30 years old with Graves disease. Each CDR3 is given with its conserved first and last residue. Fields, in order: CDR3 DNA, CDR3 protein, J gene, V gene, D gene, clone size. D genes are given only for firm matches. Clone size is shown for a subset of rows, as once, few, many or a class of expanded clone.

cdr3_nt: TGCAGTGCTAGAGATTACAGGGGAGGCAATCAGCCCCAGCATTTT
cdr3_aa: CSARDYRGGNQPQHF
j_call: TRBJ1-5
v_call: TRBV20-1
d_call: TRBD1
clone_size: many

cdr3_nt: TGCGCCAGCAGTGAGTCGGACGCCTACGAGCAGTACTTC
cdr3_aa: CASSESDAYEQYF
j_call: TRBJ2-7
v_call: TRBV10-2
d_call: .
clone_size: .

cdr3_nt: TGCAGTGCTCCACCGGGGCACAGGCAACCCTACGAGCAGTACTTC
cdr3_aa: CSAPPGHRQPYEQYF
j_call: TRBJ2-7
v_call: TRBV20-1
d_call: .
clone_size: many

cdr3_nt: TGTGCCAGCAGGCAAGGACAGGGTGGCAATGAGCAGTTCTTC
cdr3_aa: CASRQGQGGNEQFF
j_call: TRBJ2-1
v_call: TRBV28
d_call: TRBD1
clone_size: many

cdr3_nt: TGTGCCAGCAGTGAAACAGGGGGCGCTGGGGCCAACGTCCTGACTTTC
cdr3_aa: CASSETGGAGANVLTF
j_call: TRBJ2-6
v_call: TRBV6-4
d_call: TRBD1
clone_size: few

cdr3_nt: TGTGCCAGCAGATTGGACACCGGGGAGCTGTTTTTT
cdr3_aa: CASRLDTGELFF
j_call: TRBJ2-2
v_call: TRBV28
d_call: .
clone_size: many

cdr3_nt: TGCAGTGCTAGAGATGTCGAGAAAGGGGACACCGGGGAGCTGTTTTTT
cdr3_aa: CSARDVEKGDTGELFF
j_call: TRBJ2-2
v_call: TRBV20-1
d_call: .
clone_size: many

cdr3_nt: TGTGCCAGCAGCTTAAGCGGCAGGAGTTCCTACCTTGAAGCTTTCTTT
cdr3_aa: CASSLSGRSSYLEAFF
j_call: TRBJ1-1
v_call: TRBV11-1
d_call: .
clone_size: .

cdr3_nt: TGCAGTGCTAGAGGGACTAGCGGGGCGGTACGCGAGCAGTACTTC
cdr3_aa: CSARGTSGAVREQYF
j_call: TRBJ2-7
v_call: TRBV20-1
d_call: TRBD2
clone_size: .

cdr3_nt: TGTGCCAGCATGGACAGGGGGTTTGGCTACACCTTC
cdr3_aa: CASMDRGFGYTF
j_call: TRBJ1-2
v_call: TRBV28
d_call: TRBD1
clone_size: many

cdr3_nt: TGTGCCAGCAGTCTAACCACAGGGGACAAACTGTTTTTT
cdr3_aa: CASSLTTGDKLFF
j_call: TRBJ1-4
v_call: TRBV28
d_call: TRBD1
clone_size: few

cdr3_nt: TGTGCCAGCACCTTGGGAGGGCTTCCCTACGAGCAGTACTTC
cdr3_aa: CASTLGGLPYEQYF
j_call: TRBJ2-7
v_call: TRBV7-9
d_call: TRBD2
clone_size: many

cdr3_nt: TGTGCCAGCAGTAACGGACAGGATACCTACGAGCAGTACTTC
cdr3_aa: CASSNGQDTYEQYF
j_call: TRBJ2-7
v_call: TRBV27
d_call: TRBD1
clone_size: many

cdr3_nt: TGCGCCAGCAGCCTAGCGGGGGGCCCCAGCTCCTACAATGAGCAGTTCTTC
cdr3_aa: CASSLAGGPSSYNEQFF
j_call: TRBJ2-1
v_call: TRBV5-1
d_call: TRBD2
clone_size: many

cdr3_nt: TGTGCCAGCAGCTTGGGCGGGGGCGGAAAACTGTTTTTT
cdr3_aa: CASSLGGGGKLFF
j_call: TRBJ1-4
v_call: TRBV5-5
d_call: .
clone_size: .

cdr3_nt: TGTGCCAGCAGCTTTGAGGCGTCCAACTATGGCTACACCTTC
cdr3_aa: CASSFEASNYGYTF
j_call: TRBJ1-2
v_call: TRBV11-2
d_call: .
clone_size: many